A single sample gave rise to the 18 T cell receptor beta chains below, sequenced in a study of T cell changes during pregnancy in multiple sclerosis. Only in-frame clones appear in the TCRdb table, and some are missing; sequencing was by immunoSEQ multiplex PCR. The sample has 130,000 or so clones, 93% seen once. The specimen comprised peripheral blood, sampled before pregnancy. Receptors were obtained from a female donor with multiple sclerosis, enrolled in a pregnancy study.

CDR3 DNA sequence: TGTGCCAGCAGTTTATACCGTGACAGGGGGCCTGCGGAGACCCAGTACTTC. Translated: CASSLYRDRGPAETQYF. This chain connects TRBV27 to TRBJ2-5, with TRBD1 matching over 10 bases. Germline V CDR1 and CDR2: MNHEY, SMNVEV (reference sequence). The CDR3 extends over 17 amino acids. The junction had 10 bases not matched to a gene; V was cut back by 1 base and J by 5 bases.

V usage is TRBV11-1 and J usage is TRBJ1-2; D unresolved. Trimming removed 0 bases from V and 4 bases from J, with 9 bases in between. Germline-derived CDR1 and CDR2 are SGHAT and FQDESV (reference sequence). The CDR3 spans 14 residues. CDR3 coding DNA: TGTGCCAGCAGCTTAGCTGGGAGCGGCTATGGCTACACCTTC. Translation gives CASSLAGSGYGYTF.

The rearrangement links TRBV5-4 to TRBJ2-3; a weak D match, TRBD1 (6 bases). V lost 0 bases to trimming and J lost 3 bases, with 17 bases between them. The V gene's germline CDR1 is SGHNT and CDR2 YYREEE (reference sequence). The CDR3 spans 17 residues. CDR3 loop: CASSLAGSTGGTDTQYF. The DNA for the CDR3 is TGTGCCAGCAGCTTGGCCGGATCGACAGGCGGTACAGATACGCAGTATTTT.

The V gene is TRBV6-5, the J gene TRBJ1-1; D perhaps matches TRBD1 (5 bases). Germline loops: CDR1 MNHEY, CDR2 SVGAGI. The CDR3 has 13 residues. V was cut by 6 bases and J by 1 base, with 9 bases left in between. The CDR3 here is CASRQETNTEAFF. CDR3 in DNA: TGTGCCAGCAGACAGGAGACGAACACTGAAGCTTTCTTT.

CDR3 DNA sequence: TGTGCCAGCAGCCGTAGCGGGGGCCCCCAAGAGACCCAGTACTTC. Translated: CASSRSGGPQETQYF. The chain links TRBV5-5 to TRBJ2-5; TRBD2 aligns across 9 bases. Unmatched junction bases numbered 5, after V lost 4 bases and J lost 1 base. CDR3 size: 15 residues. The V gene's germline CDR1 is SGHKS and CDR2 YYEKEE (reference sequence).

The chain joins TRBV19 to TRBJ1-5, with D perhaps matching TRBD1 (5 bases). The CDR3 spans 14 residues. V was trimmed by 3 bases and J by 0 bases, leaving 6 bases between them. The germline V gene has CDR1 LNHDA and CDR2 SQIVND (reference sequence). The DNA for the CDR3 is TGTGCCAGTAGTATTACAGGTAGCAATCAGCCCCAGCATTTT. Residues: CASSITGSNQPQHF.

The V call is TRBV5-1, the J call TRBJ2-3; D is uncertain. Germline V gene sequence: CDR1 SGHRS, CDR2 YFSETQ. This CDR3 has 14 residues. Deletions cut 0 bases from V and 4 bases from J, with 9 bases between. This chain's CDR3 is CASSLGAASDTQYF. The CDR3 bases are TGCGCCAGCAGCTTGGGGGCAGCCTCAGATACGCAGTATTTT.

The V and J genes are TRBV7-8 and TRBJ1-6, with TRBD1 identical over 8 bases. The CDR3 runs 18 residues. CDR1 is SGHVS and CDR2 is FQNEAQ in the germline V gene. The trim removed 5 bases at V and 8 bases at J, leaving 17 bases unmatched. The CDR3 loop reads CASSTLTIRTGTDSPLHF. CDR3 bases: TGTGCCAGCAGCACCCTAACGATACGGACAGGGACTGATTCACCCCTCCACTTT.

This clone has only one observation. Here the CDR3 reads CASAGAYNEQFF. The CDR3 DNA is TGTGCCAGCGCTGGGGCATACAATGAGCAGTTCTTC. V usage is TRBV6-6 and J usage is TRBJ2-1; a possible D gene is TRBD1 (5 bases). In germline, CDR1 is MNHNY, CDR2 SVGAGI (reference sequence). CDR3 length: 12 residues. Trimming pared 8 bases from V and 4 bases from J, leaving 9 bases between.

The chain is built from TRBV30 and TRBJ2-7, with TRBD1 matching over 7 bases. Germline-derived CDR1 and CDR2 are GTSNPN and SVGIG (reference sequence). The CDR3 loop spans 15 amino acids. Germline trimming cut 4 bases from V and 1 base from J; bases unmatched to any gene: 10. The CDR3 nucleotides are TGTGCCTGGACCTTTGCACAGGGGCGTTCCTACGAGCAGTACTTC. Its protein product is CAWTFAQGRSYEQYF.

The rearrangement joins TRBV27 to TRBJ1-1, with 8 bases that match TRBD1. J gave up 1 base and V 5 bases, and 18 bases lay outside the gene matches. Germline CDR1 MNHEY, CDR2 SMNVEV (reference sequence). The CDR3 has 19 residues. Here the CDR3 reads CASSRRGRGLGGPNTEAFF. CDR3 nucleotides: TGTGCCAGCAGTCGTAGGGGCAGGGGGCTAGGAGGGCCGAACACTGAAGCTTTCTTT.

J is TRBJ1-2 and V is TRBV5-6; 10 bases map to TRBD1. V was pared by 2 bases and J by 8 bases, with 15 bases of the junction left unmatched. This CDR3 has 17 residues. CDR1 SGHDT and CDR2 YYEEEE come from the germline V gene. CDR3 sequence: CASSFIPGQGSPVGYTF. CDR3 DNA sequence: TGTGCCAGCAGCTTCATCCCGGGACAGGGGTCCCCAGTAGGCTACACCTTC.

CDR3 sequence: CASSQSRLAGGTQPWYF. The CDR3 DNA sequence: TGTGCCAGCAGCCAATCGCGACTAGCGGGGGGTACCCAGCCATGGTATTTT. The rearrangement links TRBV16 to TRBJ2-3, with TRBD2 matching 13 bases. This CDR3 contains 17 residues. Germline CDR1 reads KGHSY; CDR2 reads FQNENV. V gave up 0 bases and J gave up 14 bases; unmatched junction bases: 14.

The rearrangement uses TRBV6-1 and TRBJ1-3; 8 bases map to TRBD1. Trimming removed 6 bases from V and 4 bases from J; junction bases left unmatched: 8. The CDR3 spans 15 residues. Germline V gene data show CDR1 as MNHNS and CDR2 as SASEGT. In DNA, the CDR3 is TGTGCCAGCAGGCTCCAGGGGGCTCAAGGAAACACCATATATTTT. Translation gives CASRLQGAQGNTIYF.

The chain couples TRBV15 to TRBJ2-6; TRBD1 aligns across 8 bases. Germline CDR1 is LNHNV and CDR2 is YYDKDF (reference sequence). The CDR3 contains 19 residues. J lost 0 bases, V lost 0 bases, and 7 bases had no gene match. The CDR3 sequence: CATSRDVRQGSSGANVLTF. The CDR3 DNA follows: TGTGCCACCAGCAGAGATGTGAGACAGGGGTCCTCTGGGGCCAACGTCCTGACTTTC.

The sample holds a few counts of this clone. The chain links TRBV27 to TRBJ1-2; 7 nucleotides line up with TRBD1. CDR1 is MNHEY and CDR2 is SMNVEV in the germline V gene (reference sequence). Trimming cost V 6 bases and J 5 bases; bases outside gene matches: 6. The length of the CDR3 is 13 residues. CDR3 coding DNA: TGTGCCAGCAGGGGGACAGCTCAGTATGGCTACACCTTC. Its protein product is CASRGTAQYGYTF.

The J gene is TRBJ1-5, the V gene TRBV6-1; 9 nucleotides line up with TRBD1. CDR3 length equals 14 residues. CDR1 is MNHNS and CDR2 is SASEGT in the germline V gene. The J segment lost 5 bases and the V segment lost 11 bases, leaving 10 bases of the junction unmatched. CDR3 amino acids: CAVNRDRADQPQHF. CDR3 in DNA: TGTGCCGTTAACCGGGACAGGGCGGATCAGCCCCAGCATTTT.

The chain carries TRBV27 and TRBJ2-7, with 12 bases identical to TRBD2. Germline CDR1 MNHEY, CDR2 SMNVEV (reference sequence). V gave up 6 bases and J gave up 6 bases; unmatched junction bases: 6. The CDR3 is 14 amino acids. CDR3 region: CASSSTSGGLEQYF. In DNA form, the CDR3 reads TGTGCCAGCAGCTCAACTAGCGGGGGGCTCGAGCAGTACTTC.